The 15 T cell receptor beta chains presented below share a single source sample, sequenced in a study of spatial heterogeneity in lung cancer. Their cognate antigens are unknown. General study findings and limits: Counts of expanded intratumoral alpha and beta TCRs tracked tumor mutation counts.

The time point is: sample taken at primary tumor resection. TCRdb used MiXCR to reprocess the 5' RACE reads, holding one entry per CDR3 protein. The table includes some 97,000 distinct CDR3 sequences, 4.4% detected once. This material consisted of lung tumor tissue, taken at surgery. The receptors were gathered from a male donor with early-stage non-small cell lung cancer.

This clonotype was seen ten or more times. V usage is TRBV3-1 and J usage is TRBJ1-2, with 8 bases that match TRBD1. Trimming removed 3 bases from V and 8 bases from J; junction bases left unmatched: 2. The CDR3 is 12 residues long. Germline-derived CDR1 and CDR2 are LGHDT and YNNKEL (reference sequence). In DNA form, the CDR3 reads TGTGCCAGCAGCCAGTGGACAGGGGGCTACACCTTC. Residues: CASSQWTGGYTF.

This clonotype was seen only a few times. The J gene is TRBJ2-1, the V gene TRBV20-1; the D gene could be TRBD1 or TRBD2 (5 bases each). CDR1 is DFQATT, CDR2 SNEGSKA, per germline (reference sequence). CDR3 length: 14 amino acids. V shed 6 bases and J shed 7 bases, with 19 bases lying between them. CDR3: CSAPTAARGNEQFF. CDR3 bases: TGCAGTGCCCCTACAGCGGCTAGGGGTAATGAGCAGTTCTTC.

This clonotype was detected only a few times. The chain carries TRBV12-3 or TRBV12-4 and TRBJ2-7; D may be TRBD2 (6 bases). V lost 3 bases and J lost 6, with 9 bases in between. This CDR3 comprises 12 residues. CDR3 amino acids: CASSFGGSEQYF. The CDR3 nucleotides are TGTGCCAGCAGTTTTGGGGGGTCCGAGCAGTACTTC.

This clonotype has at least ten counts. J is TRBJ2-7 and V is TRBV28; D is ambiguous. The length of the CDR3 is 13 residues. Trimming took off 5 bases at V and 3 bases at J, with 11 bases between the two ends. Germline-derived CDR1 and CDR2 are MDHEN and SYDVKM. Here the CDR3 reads CASSLRSFYEQYF. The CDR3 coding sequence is TGTGCCAGCAGTCTACGATCCTTCTACGAGCAGTACTTC.

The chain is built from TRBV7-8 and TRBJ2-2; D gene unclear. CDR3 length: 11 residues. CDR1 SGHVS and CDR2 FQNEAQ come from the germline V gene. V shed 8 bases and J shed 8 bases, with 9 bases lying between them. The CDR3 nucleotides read TGTGCCAGCGGCGAAGCTGGGGAGCTGTTTTTT. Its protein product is CASGEAGELFF.

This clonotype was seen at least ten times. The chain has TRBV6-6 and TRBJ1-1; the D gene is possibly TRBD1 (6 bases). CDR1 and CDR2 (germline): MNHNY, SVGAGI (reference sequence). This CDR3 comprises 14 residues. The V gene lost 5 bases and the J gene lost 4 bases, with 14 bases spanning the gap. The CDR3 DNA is TGTGCCAGCAGTGGCGGTTTAGGGGGCACTGAAGCTTTCTTT. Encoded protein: CASSGGLGGTEAFF.

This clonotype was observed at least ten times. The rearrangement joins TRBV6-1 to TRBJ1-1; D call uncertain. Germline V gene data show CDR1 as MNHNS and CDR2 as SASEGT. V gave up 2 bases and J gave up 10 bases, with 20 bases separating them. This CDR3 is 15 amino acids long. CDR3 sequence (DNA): TGTGCCAGCAGTGAAAATGTGGGAGGGAGGCTCTCAGCTTTCTTT. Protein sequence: CASSENVGGRLSAFF.

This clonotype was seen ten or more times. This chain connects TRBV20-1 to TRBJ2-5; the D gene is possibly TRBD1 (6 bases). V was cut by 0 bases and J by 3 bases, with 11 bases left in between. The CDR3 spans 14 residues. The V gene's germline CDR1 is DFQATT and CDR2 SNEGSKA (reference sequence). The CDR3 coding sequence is TGCAGTGCTAGAGATCCAAGGACAGAAGAGACCCAGTACTTC. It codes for CSARDPRTEETQYF.

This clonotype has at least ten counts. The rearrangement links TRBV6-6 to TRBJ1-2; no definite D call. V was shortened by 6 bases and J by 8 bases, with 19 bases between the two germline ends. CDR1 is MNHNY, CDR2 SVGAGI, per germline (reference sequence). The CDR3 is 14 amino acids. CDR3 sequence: CASSPGEGSRGYTF. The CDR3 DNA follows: TGTGCCAGCAGCCCTGGAGAGGGATCGAGAGGCTACACCTTC.

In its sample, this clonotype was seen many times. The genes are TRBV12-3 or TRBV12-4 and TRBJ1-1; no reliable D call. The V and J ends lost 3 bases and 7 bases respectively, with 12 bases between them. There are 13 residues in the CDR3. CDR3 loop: CASSLREVNEAFF. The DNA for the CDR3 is TGTGCCAGCAGTTTGCGGGAGGTGAATGAAGCTTTCTTT.

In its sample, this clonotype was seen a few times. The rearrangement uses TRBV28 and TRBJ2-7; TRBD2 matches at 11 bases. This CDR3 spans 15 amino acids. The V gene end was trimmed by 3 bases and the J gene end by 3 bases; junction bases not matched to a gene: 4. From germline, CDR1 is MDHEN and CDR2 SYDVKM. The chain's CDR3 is CASSFRGLAGYEQYF. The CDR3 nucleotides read TGTGCCAGCAGTTTTCGAGGACTAGCGGGCTACGAGCAGTACTTC.

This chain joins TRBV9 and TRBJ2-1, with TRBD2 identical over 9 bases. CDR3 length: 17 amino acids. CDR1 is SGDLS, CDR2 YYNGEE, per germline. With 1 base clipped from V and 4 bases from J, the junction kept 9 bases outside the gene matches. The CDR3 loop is CASSVSVLAGNYNEQFF. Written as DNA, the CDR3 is TGTGCCAGCAGCGTATCCGTGCTAGCGGGAAATTACAATGAGCAGTTCTTC.

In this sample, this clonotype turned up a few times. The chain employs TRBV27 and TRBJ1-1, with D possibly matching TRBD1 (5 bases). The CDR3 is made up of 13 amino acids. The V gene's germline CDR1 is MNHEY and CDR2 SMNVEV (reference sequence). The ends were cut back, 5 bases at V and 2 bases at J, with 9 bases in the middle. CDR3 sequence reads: CASSRQPNTEAFF. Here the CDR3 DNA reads TGTGCCAGCAGTAGACAGCCTAACACTGAAGCTTTCTTT.

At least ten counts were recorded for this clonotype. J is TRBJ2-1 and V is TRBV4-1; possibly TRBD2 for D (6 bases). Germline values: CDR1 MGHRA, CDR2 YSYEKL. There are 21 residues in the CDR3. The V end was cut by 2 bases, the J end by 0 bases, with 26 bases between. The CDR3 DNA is TGCGCCAGCAGCCAACCTGTAATAGGAGTGGAGCGGGCCAACTCCTACAATGAGCAGTTCTTC. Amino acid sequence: CASSQPVIGVERANSYNEQFF.

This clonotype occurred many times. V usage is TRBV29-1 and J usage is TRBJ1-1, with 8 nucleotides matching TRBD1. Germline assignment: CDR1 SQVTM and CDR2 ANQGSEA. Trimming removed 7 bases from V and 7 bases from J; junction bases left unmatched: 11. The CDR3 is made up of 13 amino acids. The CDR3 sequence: CSETPQGGNEAFF. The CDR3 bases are TGCAGCGAGACGCCACAGGGGGGAAATGAAGCTTTCTTT.